One sample yielded the 18 T cell receptor beta chains listed below, sequenced in a study of T cell responses to AZD1222 COVID-19 vaccine (dated by TCRdb to about 2021). In the paper's terms, the time point label means: baseline before first vaccination. Libraries were prepared through the immunoSEQ multiplex PCR assay. TCRdb took this table from immuneACCESS and kept in-frame rearrangements with V and J called. Such tables lack part of the clones; where checked against another copy, unresolved V genes explain under half of the gap, and the rest is unexplained. The table for this sample lists about 180,000 clones; around 90% of them were counted only once. The top ten hold 2.5% to 3% of the sample. Specimen: peripheral blood, collected on day 0 of AZD1222 vaccination. These receptor sequences come from an adult in good health.

The CDR3 sequence is CASSLEGTGELFF. CDR3 nucleotides: TGTGCCAGCAGCTTAGAGGGGACCGGGGAGCTGTTTTTT. V gene TRBV11-3 combines with J gene TRBJ2-2; D call uncertain. Germline-derived CDR1 and CDR2 are SGHNT and YENEEA. With 0 bases removed from V and 5 bases from J, the gap between germline ends came to 4 bases. This CDR3 has 13 residues.

The gene calls are TRBV18 and TRBJ1-1; 9 bases are a match to TRBD1. The CDR3 is made up of 14 amino acids. Trimming at V came to 5 bases and at J to 5 bases, leaving 6 bases not matched to a gene. Germline CDR1 and CDR2: KGHSH and LQKENI. The CDR3 here is CASSSQDRGTEAFF. The CDR3 DNA reads as TGTGCCAGCTCATCTCAGGACAGGGGAACTGAAGCTTTCTTT. The full variable domain, its missing parts supplied by reference TRBV18 and TRBJ1-1, is NAGVMQNPRHLVRRRGQEARLRCSPMKGHSHVYWYRQLPEEGLKFMVYLQKENIIDESGMPKERFSAEFPKEGPSILRIQQVVRGDSAAYFCASSSQDRGTEAFFGQGTRLTVV.

This clone was counted a few times. The J gene is TRBJ2-7, the V gene TRBV5-8; TRBD2 aligns across 9 bases. CDR1 and CDR2 from the germline V gene are SGHTS and YDEGEE. The CDR3 spans 13 residues. The V segment lost 4 bases and the J segment 5 bases; nucleotides outside the gene matches: 4. The CDR3: CASSPGLANEQYF. The CDR3 DNA is TGTGCCAGCAGCCCGGGACTAGCTAACGAGCAGTACTTC.

V usage is TRBV7-9 and J usage is TRBJ2-3; a weak D match, TRBD1 (6 bases). The CDR3 loop spans 18 amino acids. CDR1 SEHNR and CDR2 FQNEAQ come from the germline V gene (reference sequence). Trimming took off 0 bases at V and 2 bases at J, with 18 bases between the two ends. The DNA for the CDR3 is TGTGCCAGCAGCTTAGCGGGGTTAAAGAGGGGGTCCACAGATACGCAGTATTTT. As protein: CASSLAGLKRGSTDTQYF.

The J gene is TRBJ2-2, the V gene TRBV2; 7 nucleotides match TRBD2. The CDR3 sequence is 14 residues long. Trimming took 7 bases from V and 4 from J; bases not matched to a gene: 6. Germline V gene sequence: CDR1 SNHLY, CDR2 FYNNEI. CDR3 protein: CASKRGTPTGELFF. The CDR3 DNA is TGTGCCAGCAAGCGGGGAACACCCACCGGGGAGCTGTTTTTT.

In its sample, this clone was seen once. The chain recombines TRBV21-1 with TRBJ2-1. TRBV21-1 is noted as a pseudogene. This CDR3 region has 11 residues. CDR3 protein: CASSKCGEQFF. The CDR3 bases are TGTGCCAGCAGCAAGTGTGGTGAGCAGTTCTTC.

The rearrangement joins TRBV7-9 to TRBJ1-2, with no clear D. Germline CDR1 reads SEHNR; CDR2 reads FQNEAQ (reference sequence). The V end was cut by 5 bases, the J end by 7 bases, with 11 bases between. The CDR3 runs to 12 residues. The CDR3 loop reads CASSDNLGGYTF. CDR3 DNA sequence: TGTGCCAGCAGCGACAACCTAGGTGGCTACACCTTC.

This clone was recorded a few times. V and J are TRBV9 and TRBJ1-1; D is unresolved. Germline CDR1 SGDLS, CDR2 YYNGEE. This CDR3 has 17 amino acids. Trimming pared 0 bases from V and 0 bases from J, leaving 15 bases between. Here the CDR3 reads CASSVDSLGNLNTEAFF. The CDR3 nucleotides read TGTGCCAGCAGCGTAGATAGTTTGGGGAACTTGAACACTGAAGCTTTCTTT.

The V gene is TRBV29-1, the J gene TRBJ2-5; tentative D call: TRBD1 (6 bases). Trimming pared 7 bases from V and 5 bases from J, leaving 17 bases between. This CDR3 is built from 13 residues. Germline CDR1 SQVTM, CDR2 ANQGSEA. The CDR3 loop reads CSAGQGGLETQYF. CDR3 in DNA: TGCAGCGCGGGACAAGGTGGTTTGGAGACCCAGTACTTC.

The chain has TRBV11-2 and TRBJ2-7, with 11 bases aligning to TRBD1. From germline, CDR1 is SGHAT and CDR2 FQNNGV. V lost 3 bases to trimming and J lost 9 bases; unmatched junction nucleotides: 10. This CDR3 region has 15 residues. The CDR3 DNA reads TGTGCCAGCAGCTTGCCAGGACAGGGGGCTGTCGGGCAGTACTTC. This translates into CASSLPGQGAVGQYF.

In this sample, this clone turned up once. J is TRBJ1-2 and V is TRBV7-9; 10 bases fit TRBD1. CDR3 length: 15 residues. CDR1 is SEHNR, CDR2 FQNEAQ, per germline (reference sequence). The junction had 11 bases not matched to a gene; V was cut back by 5 bases and J by 8 bases. The CDR3 DNA sequence: TGTGCCAGCAGCCAACTAAGACAGGGGGCCGGAGGCTACACCTTC. Amino acids: CASSQLRQGAGGYTF.

This chain uses TRBV5-1 with TRBJ1-1, with 7 bases lining up with TRBD1. V was clipped by 6 bases and J by 5 bases; unmatched bases: 13. The germline V gene has CDR1 SGHRS and CDR2 YFSETQ. The CDR3 length is 15 residues. CDR3 protein: CASTETGREETEAFF. In nucleotides, the CDR3 is TGCGCCAGCACAGAGACAGGGAGGGAAGAGACTGAAGCTTTCTTT.

V is TRBV29-1 and J is TRBJ1-2; D not resolved. V was pared by 2 bases and J by 7 bases, with 17 bases between. Germline V gene sequence: CDR1 SQVTM, CDR2 ANQGSEA. The CDR3 length is 14 residues. The CDR3 spells CSVERGLTSGGYTF. The CDR3 DNA follows: TGCAGCGTTGAACGCGGTCTCACCTCGGGTGGCTACACCTTC.

The CDR3 protein is CASSMSNEQYF. In DNA form, the CDR3 reads TGTGCCAGTAGTATGAGTAACGAGCAGTACTTC. V gene TRBV19 combines with J gene TRBJ2-7, with D hard to call. Trimming removed 3 bases at V and 5 bases at J, with 5 bases between. Per germline, CDR1 LNHDA and CDR2 SQIVND (reference sequence). The CDR3 extends over 11 amino acids.

The rearrangement links TRBV6-5 to TRBJ1-5; TRBD1 might be the D (5 bases). From germline, CDR1 is MNHEY and CDR2 SVGAGI. The V end was cut by 6 bases, the J end by 4 bases, with 10 bases between. This CDR3 comprises 13 residues. In DNA, the CDR3 is TGTGCCAGCAGGGACACCCTGAATCAGCCCCAGCATTTT. Translation: CASRDTLNQPQHF.

V usage is TRBV19 and J usage is TRBJ2-1; tentative D call: TRBD2 (5 bases). The V and J ends lost 10 bases and 0 bases respectively, with 16 bases between them. Looked up from germline, CDR1 is LNHDA and CDR2 is SQIVND (reference sequence). The CDR3 spans 15 residues. The CDR3: CATRVEADSYNEQFF. In DNA form, the CDR3 reads TGTGCCACGCGAGTGGAGGCGGACTCCTACAATGAGCAGTTCTTC.

The chain links TRBV7-6 to TRBJ2-6, with TRBD2 matching over 8 bases. V was clipped by 4 bases and J by 4 bases; unmatched bases: 12. Germline assignment: CDR1 SGHVS and CDR2 FNYEAQ. This CDR3 comprises 18 residues. CDR3 nucleotide sequence: TGTGCCAGCAGCTCCTTTGCGGGAGGTCTCCAGGGGGCCAACGTCCTGACTTTC. Translation gives CASSSFAGGLQGANVLTF.

The chain couples TRBV7-2 to TRBJ2-5; D may match TRBD1 or TRBD2 (5 bases each). CDR1 is SGHTA, CDR2 FQGNSA, per germline. The V end was cut by 3 bases, the J end by 5 bases, with 10 bases between. This CDR3 comprises 13 residues. CDR3 region: CASSFKGSETQYF. DNA for the CDR3: TGTGCCAGCAGCTTTAAGGGGAGTGAGACCCAGTACTTC.